A selection of T cell receptor beta chains follows, all from one sample in a study of blood T cell repertoires in COVID-19. Some clones are missing from TCRdb's copy, which holds only in-frame ones; the method was immunoSEQ multiplex PCR. The profile shows 44,000 or so clones, about nine tenths of them singletons. The sequenced material came from peripheral blood. These receptors were obtained from a human donor in a cohort sampled during active COVID-19. CDR3s include the opening cysteine and the closing phenylalanine or tryptophan. Each record gives: V gene, D gene, clone size, J gene, CDR3 protein, CDR3 DNA. The D gene is left open where the match is weak. The size of a clone is reported for some rows only, either as once, few or many, or as a class for expanded clones.

>TRBV5-1|TRBD2|NA|TRBJ2-1
CASSLEGLAGNNEQFF
TGCGCCAGCAGCTTGGAAGGACTAGCGGGTAACAATGAGCAGTTCTTC
>TRBV14|NA|NA|TRBJ1-1
CASRSRQAVNTEAFF
TGTGCCAGCAGGAGCAGACAGGCGGTGAACACTGAAGCTTTCTTT
>TRBV19|NA|once|TRBJ1-6
CASSSRQGQGSPLHF
TGTGCCAGTAGTTCACGTCAGGGCCAAGGCTCACCCCTCCACTTT
>TRBV7-9|TRBD2|NA|TRBJ2-1
CASSLERGTYNEQFF
TGTGCCAGCAGCTTGGAGCGGGGAACCTACAATGAGCAGTTCTTC
>TRBV5-1|TRBD1|NA|TRBJ1-2
CASSSSGTGVGGYTF
TGCGCCAGCAGCTCATCCGGGACAGGGGTAGGGGGCTACACCTTC
>TRBV28|TRBD2|few|TRBJ2-1
CASSLGRLAGLNRGDEQFF
TGTGCCAGCAGCCTGGGGCGGCTAGCGGGACTCAATCGGGGGGATGAGCAGTTCTTC
>TRBV6-5|NA|NA|TRBJ1-5
CASTIQVTSNQPQHF
TGTGCCAGCACCATTCAGGTTACCAGCAATCAGCCCCAGCATTTT
>TRBV5-6|NA|once|TRBJ2-1
CASSTTTGNEQFF
TGTGCCAGCAGCACAACAACGGGGAATGAGCAGTTCTTC
>TRBV24-1|TRBD1|NA|TRBJ1-2
CATSSQGIVYTF
TGTGCCACCAGCTCACAGGGGATAGTCTACACCTTC
>TRBV19|TRBD1|NA|TRBJ2-2
CASVPTGETGELFF
TGTGCCAGTGTTCCGACAGGGGAAACCGGGGAGCTGTTTTTT
>TRBV5-5|NA|NA|TRBJ1-2
CASSFDDSQSLYGYTF
TGTGCCAGCAGCTTCGATGACAGTCAGAGCCTCTATGGCTACACCTTC
>TRBV9|TRBD1|NA|TRBJ2-3
CASSSDRDADTQYF
TGTGCCAGCAGCTCGGACAGGGATGCCGATACGCAGTATTTT
>TRBV19|TRBD1|NA|TRBJ2-1
CASSIRTGEDEQFF
TGTGCCAGTAGTATCCGGACAGGGGAGGATGAGCAGTTCTTC
>TRBV6-5|TRBD1|NA|TRBJ1-2
CASSLQGAPGYTF
TGTGCCAGCAGCCTACAGGGGGCGCCCGGCTACACCTTC
>TRBV5-1|TRBD1|NA|TRBJ2-1
CASSVGQGADEQFF
TGCGCCAGCAGCGTGGGACAGGGGGCCGATGAGCAGTTCTTC
>TRBV6-1|NA|once|TRBJ1-1
CASSELWMKGTEAFF
TGTGCCAGCAGTGAACTCTGGATGAAGGGGACTGAAGCTTTCTTT
>TRBV19|NA|NA|TRBJ1-3
CASTPVGVLSGNTIYF
TGTGCCAGTACCCCGGTAGGGGTCCTCTCTGGAAACACCATATATTTT
>TRBV7-9|NA|NA|TRBJ1-4
CASSLEVGRVGEKLFF
TGTGCCAGCAGCTTAGAAGTGGGCAGGGTTGGTGAAAAACTGTTTTTT
>TRBV3-1/TRBV3-2|TRBD2|NA|TRBJ2-7
CASSQVFIERGVQSYEQYF
TGTGCCAGCAGCCAAGTTTTCATTGAGCGGGGTGTACAATCCTACGAGCAGTACTTC
>TRBV3-1/TRBV3-2|TRBD1|NA|TRBJ1-6
CASSRKYRDRGVGSPLHF
TGTGCCAGCAGCCGAAAATATCGGGACAGGGGAGTCGGTTCACCCCTCCACTTT
>TRBV9|TRBD2|NA|TRBJ2-7
CASSVGVTSGLYEQYF
TGTGCCAGCAGCGTAGGTGTGACTAGCGGCCTCTACGAGCAGTACTTC
>TRBV6-1|NA|few|TRBJ2-7
CASSENRRYEQYF
TGTGCCAGCAGTGAAAACAGGCGGTACGAGCAGTACTTC
>TRBV5-6|NA|once|TRBJ1-5
CASSWGQGHQPQHF
TGTGCCAGCAGCTGGGGGCAGGGTCATCAGCCCCAGCATTTT
>TRBV18|NA|NA|TRBJ2-7
CASSPETGPYEQYF
TGTGCCAGCTCACCAGAGACAGGCCCTTACGAGCAGTACTTC
>TRBV25-1|TRBD1|few|TRBJ1-1
CASQTTGETEAFF
TGTGCCAGCCAAACGACAGGGGAGACTGAAGCTTTCTTT
>TRBV27|NA|NA|TRBJ1-2
CASGERPYGYTF
TGTGCCAGCGGAGAGAGACCCTATGGCTACACCTTC
>TRBV5-1|TRBD2|NA|TRBJ2-3
CASDGGGATDTQYF
TGCGCCAGCGATGGCGGGGGGGCCACAGATACGCAGTATTTT
>TRBV24-1|NA|NA|TRBJ2-3
CATSDFRDTQYF
TGTGCCACCAGTGATTTCCGGGATACGCAGTATTTT
>TRBV27|TRBD2|NA|TRBJ2-5
CASSAGLAGGPWGETQYF
TGTGCCAGCAGTGCGGGACTAGCGGGGGGGCCGTGGGGTGAGACCCAGTACTTC
>TRBV5-1|NA|NA|TRBJ2-1
CASRARDSYNEQFF
TGCGCCAGCAGGGCGAGGGACTCCTACAATGAGCAGTTCTTC
>TRBV25-1|NA|NA|TRBJ1-3
CASSLRTNSGNTIYF
TGTGCCAGCAGTCTAAGGACAAACTCTGGAAACACCATATATTTT